This record looks at one T cell receptor beta chain sequence and its context. Antigen specificity is unknown. Trimming took 2 bases from V and 7 from J, leaving 15 bases between them. The V gene's germline CDR1 is LGHNT and CDR2 FRNRAP. This CDR3 spans 15 amino acids. The method was immunoSEQ multiplex PCR; TCRdb's version includes in-frame clones alone and lacks a portion of them. The table lists about 100,000 clones, about 90% of them singletons. These data are taken from a study of T cell responses to AZD1222 COVID-19 vaccine. Study-level results: Within unmutated variant regions lay the reported targets of nearly half of spike-specific TCRs. Females outnumbered males among donors, who were mostly white British; clonal diversity was possibly underestimated. Baseline testing showed seropositivity in only a handful of AZD1222 recipients. Samples come after the peak T cell response, not at day 14.

Sample: peripheral blood, taken on day 0 of AZD1222 vaccination. The rearrangement uses TRBV12-5 and TRBJ1-5; a possible D gene is TRBD1 (6 bases). The sequence derives from an adult in good health. This CDR3 reads CASGLQIRGVQPQHF. The DNA for the CDR3 is TGTGCTAGTGGTTTGCAGATCAGGGGCGTACAGCCCCAGCATTTT.